A single TCR beta chain is shown here with its context. Germline loops: CDR1 MDHEN, CDR2 SYDVKM. The CDR3 has 14 residues. V gave up 6 bases and J gave up 0 bases, with 12 bases separating them. The data are from a study of OX40 agonist ivuxolimab in advanced cancers. For the study at large: Ivuxolimab doses were 0.01, 0.1, 0.3, 1.5, 3 or 10 mg/kg every 2 weeks. Of mixed ages from about 23 to 90 and averaging approximately 60 years, the group was 65% to 85% male.

Clones were sequenced by immunoSEQ multiplex PCR, and TCRdb holds only the in-frame ones, with some missing. The profile covers more than 70,000 clones, with approximately 91% appearing a single time and 0.33% taken by the ten largest. This rearrangement joins TRBV28 to TRBJ2-7; D is possibly TRBD2 (6 bases). The sample here was CD4+ or CD8+ T cells sorted from blood, taken in a trial of the OX40 agonist ivuxolimab. This receptor was identified in an adult with an advanced solid tumor such as melanoma, head and neck, liver or kidney cancer. The CDR3 region is CASREGLASYEQYF. CDR3 nucleotides: TGTGCCAGCAGAGAGGGACTCGCCTCCTACGAGCAGTACTTC.